Below, 16 T cell receptor beta chains from the same sample are listed, as sequenced in a study of blood T cell repertoires in COVID-19. Generated by immunoSEQ multiplex PCR, the TCRdb table keeps only in-frame clones and is missing some. This table holds some 200,000 clones, 80% to 90% found once. Sample: peripheral blood. These receptors were obtained from a woman aged 40 to 50 who had recovered from COVID-19.

This clone has only one observation. The J gene is TRBJ2-1, the V gene TRBV4-3, with 7 bases aligning to TRBD2. From germline, CDR1 is LGHNA and CDR2 YSLEER. CDR3 size: 15 residues. Germline trimming cut 1 base from V and 7 bases from J; bases unmatched to any gene: 7. The chain's CDR3 is CASSQVYGGGNEQFF. CDR3 nucleotides: TGCGCCAGCAGCCAAGTTTACGGGGGAGGGAATGAGCAGTTCTTC.

CDR3 sequence (DNA): TGTGCCAGCAGCCAAGATCCGGGGAACACCTATAATTCACCCCTCCACTTT. As protein: CASSQDPGNTYNSPLHF. The V call is TRBV3-1 (or the pseudogene TRBV3-2), the J call TRBJ1-6; no clear D gene. From germline, CDR1 is LGHDT and CDR2 YNNKEL (reference sequence). The CDR3 is 17 amino acids. V lost 0 bases and J lost 2, with 11 bases in between.

V gene TRBV6-5 combines with J gene TRBJ2-1, with 10 bases fitting TRBD1. Germline V gene data show CDR1 as MNHEY and CDR2 as SVGAGI. This CDR3 is 14 amino acids long. The trim removed 7 bases at V and 7 bases at J, leaving 7 bases unmatched. The CDR3 coding sequence is TGTGCCAGCAACCCCGGGACAGGGGCGAATGAGCAGTTCTTC. Residues: CASNPGTGANEQFF.

This clone was counted a few times. The chain couples TRBV7-9 to TRBJ1-2; 8 nucleotides agree with TRBD1. CDR1 SEHNR and CDR2 FQNEAQ come from the germline V gene (reference sequence). V shed 4 bases, J shed 10 bases, and the junction held 23 bases outside the gene matches. The CDR3 length is 18 residues. CDR3 amino acids: CASSYHRGRDATIRDYTF. In DNA form, the CDR3 reads TGTGCCAGCAGCTACCACAGGGGGAGGGACGCCACTATCAGAGACTACACCTTC.

The V gene is TRBV19, the J gene TRBJ1-1; 10 bases match TRBD1. The CDR3 is 16 residues long. J lost 3 bases, V lost 3 bases, and 7 bases had no gene match. Germline V gene data show CDR1 as LNHDA and CDR2 as SQIVND (reference sequence). CDR3 sequence reads: CASSMYRGTGDTEAFF. Here the CDR3 DNA reads TGTGCCAGTAGTATGTACAGAGGGACAGGGGACACTGAAGCTTTCTTT.

The CDR3 nucleotides are TGTGCCACCAGCAGAGGCTCCGGGACAGGGTATTCACCCCTCCACTTT. Amino acids: CATSRGSGTGYSPLHF. The chain recombines TRBV15 with TRBJ1-6; TRBD1 agrees at 9 bases. CDR3 size: 16 residues. Per the germline V gene, CDR1 is LNHNV and CDR2 is YYDKDF (reference sequence). Trimming took 1 base from V and 8 from J; bases not matched to a gene: 6.

The chain has TRBV11-2 and TRBJ1-1; the D is unclear. Germline assignment: CDR1 SGHAT and CDR2 FQNNGV. The CDR3 runs to 12 residues. Trimming left V 6 bases short and J 11 bases short, with 16 bases between. CDR3: CASRLARNDAFF. The CDR3 nucleotides read TGTGCCAGCAGACTAGCCCGAAATGATGCTTTCTTT.

This chain uses TRBV7-9 with TRBJ2-7; D not resolved. This CDR3 is built from 14 residues. Trimming removed 0 bases from V and 3 bases from J, with 9 bases in between. Germline V gene sequence: CDR1 SEHNR, CDR2 FQNEAQ (reference sequence). CDR3 coding DNA: TGTGCCAGCAGCTTAGCACAAATGAACTACGAGCAGTACTTC. This sequence encodes CASSLAQMNYEQYF.

Turning to this clone: The junction departs from germline at one end; a sequencing error may be responsible. V gene TRBV5-1 combines with J gene TRBJ2-7; 7 positions agree with TRBD2. CDR1 and CDR2 from the germline V gene are SGHRS and YFSETQ. The CDR3 consists of 13 residues. The DNA for the CDR3 is TGCGCCAGCAGCTCGGCTCGGGACTACCAGCAGTACTTC. It encodes CASSSARDYQQYF.

The V call is TRBV6-2 or TRBV6-3, the J call TRBJ1-1; D call uncertain. This CDR3 region has 13 residues. Germline V gene lookup returns CDR1 MNHEY and CDR2 SVGEGT. V shed 0 bases and J shed 6 bases, with 8 bases lying between them. In DNA, the CDR3 is TGTGCCAGCAGTTACTCGAGGGTGTCTGAAGCTTTCTTT. The encoded protein is CASSYSRVSEAFF.

Here the CDR3 DNA reads TGTGCCACCAGCAGAGATCAGGGGACCCAGTTCTTC. This encodes CATSRDQGTQFF. The chain uses TRBV15 and TRBJ2-1; D might be TRBD1 (6 bases). V shed 0 bases and J shed 13 bases, with 10 bases lying between them. In germline, CDR1 is LNHNV, CDR2 YYDKDF (reference sequence). The CDR3 length is 12 residues.

The genes are TRBV19 and TRBJ2-7; tentatively, D is TRBD2 (6 bases). The CDR3 is made up of 15 amino acids. The germline V gene has CDR1 LNHDA and CDR2 SQIVND (reference sequence). V dropped 1 base and J dropped 0 bases, with 10 bases sitting between them. The CDR3 sequence is CASSIGGTASYEQYF. The CDR3 DNA follows: TGTGCCAGTAGTATAGGGGGGACTGCCTCCTACGAGCAGTACTTC.

This chain links TRBV24-1 with TRBJ1-1; possibly TRBD1 for D (6 bases). CDR1 is KGHDR, CDR2 SFDVKD, per germline. V was clipped by 12 bases and J by 0 bases, with 25 bases between them. The CDR3 sequence is 17 residues long. The CDR3 is CAPKPKQGREMNTEAFF. The DNA for the CDR3 is TGTGCCCCAAAGCCGAAACAGGGAAGGGAAATGAACACTGAAGCTTTCTTT.

The chain is built from TRBV6-6 and TRBJ1-5; D is possibly TRBD1 (5 bases). Trimming cost V 3 bases and J 1 base, with 7 bases left between them. Per the germline V gene, CDR1 is MNHNY and CDR2 is SVGAGI (reference sequence). The length of the CDR3 is 14 residues. DNA of the CDR3: TGTGCCAGCAGTTATGGGGCCAGCAATCAGCCCCAGCATTTT. Amino acid sequence: CASSYGASNQPQHF.

The CDR3 spells CASSDRGSDSTDTQYF. The CDR3 coding sequence is TGTGCCAGCAGCGATCGGGGGAGCGACTCAACAGATACGCAGTATTTT. This chain links TRBV7-2 with TRBJ2-3, with D tentatively TRBD2 (6 bases). This CDR3 has 16 amino acids. Between the trimmed V and J ends, which lost 5 bases and 3 bases, there was a span of 18 bases. From germline, CDR1 is SGHTA and CDR2 FQGNSA.

This rearrangement joins TRBV7-9 to TRBJ2-2, with D perhaps matching TRBD2 (6 bases). Germline assignment: CDR1 SEHNR and CDR2 FQNEAQ (reference sequence). Trimming took off 4 bases at V and 1 base at J, with 7 bases between the two ends. The CDR3 has 14 amino acids. CDR3 loop: CASSSGVNTGELFF. As DNA, the CDR3 is TGTGCCAGCAGCTCGGGGGTGAACACCGGGGAGCTGTTTTTT.